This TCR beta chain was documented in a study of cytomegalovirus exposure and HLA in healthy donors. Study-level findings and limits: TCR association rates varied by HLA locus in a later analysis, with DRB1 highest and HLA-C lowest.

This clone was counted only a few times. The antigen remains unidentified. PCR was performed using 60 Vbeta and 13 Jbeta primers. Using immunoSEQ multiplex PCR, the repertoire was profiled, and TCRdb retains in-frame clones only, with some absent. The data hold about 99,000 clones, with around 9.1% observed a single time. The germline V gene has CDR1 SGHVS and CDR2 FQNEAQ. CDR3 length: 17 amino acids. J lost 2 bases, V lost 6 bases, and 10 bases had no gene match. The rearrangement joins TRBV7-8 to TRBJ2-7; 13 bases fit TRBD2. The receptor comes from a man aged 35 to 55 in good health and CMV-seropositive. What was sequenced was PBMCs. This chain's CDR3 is CASRKTGTSGNPYEQYF. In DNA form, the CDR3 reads TGTGCCAGCAGAAAAACCGGGACTAGCGGGAACCCCTACGAGCAGTACTTC.